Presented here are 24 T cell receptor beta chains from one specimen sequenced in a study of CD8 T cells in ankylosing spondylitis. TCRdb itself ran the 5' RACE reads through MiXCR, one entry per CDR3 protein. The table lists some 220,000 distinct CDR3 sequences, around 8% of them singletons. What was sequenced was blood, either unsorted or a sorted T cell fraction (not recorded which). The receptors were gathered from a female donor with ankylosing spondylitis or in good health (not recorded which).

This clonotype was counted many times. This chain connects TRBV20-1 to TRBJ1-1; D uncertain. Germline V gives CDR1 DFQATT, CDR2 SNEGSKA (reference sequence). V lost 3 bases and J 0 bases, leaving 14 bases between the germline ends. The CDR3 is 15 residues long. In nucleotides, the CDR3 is TGCAGTGCTAGCCGCTCGAGGGATCTGAACACTGAAGCTTTCTTT. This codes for CSASRSRDLNTEAFF.

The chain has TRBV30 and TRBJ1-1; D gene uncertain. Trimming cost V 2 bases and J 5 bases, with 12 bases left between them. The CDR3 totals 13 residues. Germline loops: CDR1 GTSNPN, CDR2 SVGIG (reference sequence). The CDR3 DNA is TGTGCCTGGAGTCCCGGACGGGCGACTGAAGCTTTCTTT. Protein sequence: CAWSPGRATEAFF.

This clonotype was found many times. This CDR3 is CASSPVASGSARKYNEQFF. The CDR3 bases are TGTGCCAGCTCACCAGTCGCTAGCGGGTCCGCTAGAAAGTACAATGAGCAGTTCTTC. The chain uses TRBV18 and TRBJ2-1, with TRBD2 identical over 8 bases. Germline CDR1 and CDR2: KGHSH and LQKENI. The V segment lost 2 bases and the J segment 4 bases; nucleotides outside the gene matches: 16. The CDR3 is 19 residues long. Supplemented by reference TRBV18 and TRBJ2-1, the full variable domain reads NAGVMQNPRHLVRRRGQEARLRCSPMKGHSHVYWYRQLPEEGLKFMVYLQKENIIDESGMPKERFSAEFPKEGPSILRIQQVVRGDSAAYFCASSPVASGSARKYNEQFFGPGTRLTVL.

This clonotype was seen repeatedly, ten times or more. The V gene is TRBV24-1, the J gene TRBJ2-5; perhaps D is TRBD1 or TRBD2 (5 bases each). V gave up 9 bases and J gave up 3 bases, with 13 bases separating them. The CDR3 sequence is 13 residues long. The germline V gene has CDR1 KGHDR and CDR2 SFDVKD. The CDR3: CATSALGEETQYF. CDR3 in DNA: TGTGCCACCTCCGCATTGGGGGAAGAGACCCAGTACTTC.

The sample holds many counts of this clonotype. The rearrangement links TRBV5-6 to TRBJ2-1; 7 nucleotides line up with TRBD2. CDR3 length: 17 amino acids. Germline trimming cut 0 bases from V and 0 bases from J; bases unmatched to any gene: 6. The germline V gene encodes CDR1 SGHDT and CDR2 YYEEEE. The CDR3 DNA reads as TGTGCCAGCAGCTTGGCCCTAGCGGAGAGCTCCTACAATGAGCAGTTCTTC. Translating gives CASSLALAESSYNEQFF.

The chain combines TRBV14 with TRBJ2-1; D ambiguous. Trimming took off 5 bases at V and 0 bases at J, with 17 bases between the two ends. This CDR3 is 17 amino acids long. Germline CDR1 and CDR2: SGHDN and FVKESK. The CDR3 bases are TGTGCCAGCAGCTCCTACCACTGGTCAAGCTCCTACAATGAGCAGTTCTTC. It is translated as CASSSYHWSSSYNEQFF.

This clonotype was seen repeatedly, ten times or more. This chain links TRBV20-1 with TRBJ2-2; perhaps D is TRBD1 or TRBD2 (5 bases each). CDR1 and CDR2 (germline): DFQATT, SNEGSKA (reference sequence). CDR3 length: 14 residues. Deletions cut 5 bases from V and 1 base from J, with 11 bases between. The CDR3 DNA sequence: TGCAGTGCTGGTCGGGGCGGGAACACCGGGGAGCTGTTTTTT. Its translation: CSAGRGGNTGELFF.

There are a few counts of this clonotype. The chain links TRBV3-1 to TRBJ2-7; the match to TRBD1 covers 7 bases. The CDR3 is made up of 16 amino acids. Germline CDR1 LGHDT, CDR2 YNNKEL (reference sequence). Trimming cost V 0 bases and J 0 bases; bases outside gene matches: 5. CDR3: CASSQDLGTASYEQYF. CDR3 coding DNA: TGTGCCAGCAGCCAAGATCTGGGGACAGCCTCCTACGAGCAGTACTTC.

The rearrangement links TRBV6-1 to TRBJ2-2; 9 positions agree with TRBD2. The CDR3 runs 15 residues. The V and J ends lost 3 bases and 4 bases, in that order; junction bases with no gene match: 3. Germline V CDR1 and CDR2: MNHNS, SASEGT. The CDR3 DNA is TGTGCCAGCAGTGAGCTAGCGGGGATCACCGGGGAGCTGTTTTTT. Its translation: CASSELAGITGELFF.

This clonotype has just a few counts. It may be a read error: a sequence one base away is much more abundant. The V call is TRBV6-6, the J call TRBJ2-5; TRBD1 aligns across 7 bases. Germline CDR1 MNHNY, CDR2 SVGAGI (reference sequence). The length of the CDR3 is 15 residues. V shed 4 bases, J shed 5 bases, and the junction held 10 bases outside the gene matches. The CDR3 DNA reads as TGTGCCAGCAGTTGCTCGGGGCCCAGGGGGGAGACCCAGTACTTC. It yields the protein CASSCSGPRGETQYF.

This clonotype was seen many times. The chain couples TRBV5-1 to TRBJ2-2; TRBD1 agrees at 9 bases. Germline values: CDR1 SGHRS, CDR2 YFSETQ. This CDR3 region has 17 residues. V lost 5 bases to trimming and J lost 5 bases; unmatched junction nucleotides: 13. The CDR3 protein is CASRTGTGIDWTGELFF. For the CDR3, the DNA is TGCGCCAGCAGGACCGGGACAGGGATCGATTGGACCGGGGAGCTGTTTTTT. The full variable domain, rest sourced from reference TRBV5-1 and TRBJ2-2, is KAGVTQTPRYLIKTRGQQVTLSCSPISGHRSVSWYQQTPGQGLQFLFEYFSETQRNKGNFPGRFSGRQFSNSRSEMNVSTLELGDSALYLCASRTGTGIDWTGELFFGEGSRLTVL.

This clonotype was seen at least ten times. The CDR3 protein is CASSPTGGVAGELFF. Written as DNA, the CDR3 is TGTGCCAGCAGTCCTACAGGGGGCGTCGCCGGGGAGCTGTTTTTT. The rearrangement links TRBV28 to TRBJ2-2, with 9 bases matching TRBD1. The CDR3 runs to 15 residues. Germline V gene lookup returns CDR1 MDHEN and CDR2 SYDVKM. Trimming removed 5 bases from V and 6 bases from J; junction bases left unmatched: 7.

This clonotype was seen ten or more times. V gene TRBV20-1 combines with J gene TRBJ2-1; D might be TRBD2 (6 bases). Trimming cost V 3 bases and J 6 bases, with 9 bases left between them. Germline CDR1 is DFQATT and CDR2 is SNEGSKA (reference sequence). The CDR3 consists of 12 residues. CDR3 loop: CSARPGGNEQFF. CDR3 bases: TGCAGTGCTAGGCCCGGGGGCAATGAGCAGTTCTTC.

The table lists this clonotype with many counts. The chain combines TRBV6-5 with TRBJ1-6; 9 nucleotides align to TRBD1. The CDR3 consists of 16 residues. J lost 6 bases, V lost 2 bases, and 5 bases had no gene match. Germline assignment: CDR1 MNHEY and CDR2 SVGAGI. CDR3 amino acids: CASSYARDRANSPLHF. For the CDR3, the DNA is TGTGCCAGCAGTTACGCCCGGGACAGGGCTAATTCACCCCTCCACTTT.

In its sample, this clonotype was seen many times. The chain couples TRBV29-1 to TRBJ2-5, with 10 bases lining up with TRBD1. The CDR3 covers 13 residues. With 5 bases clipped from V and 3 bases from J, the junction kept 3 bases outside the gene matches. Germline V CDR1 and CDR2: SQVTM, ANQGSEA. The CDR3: CSVSGTGEETQYF. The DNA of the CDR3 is TGCAGCGTTTCCGGGACAGGGGAAGAGACCCAGTACTTC.

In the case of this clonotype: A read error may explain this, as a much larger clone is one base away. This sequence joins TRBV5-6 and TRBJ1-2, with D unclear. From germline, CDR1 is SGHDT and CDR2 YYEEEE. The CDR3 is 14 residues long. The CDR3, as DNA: TGTGCCAGCAACTTGGATCGCGCCAGCTATGGCTACACCTTC. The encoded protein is CASNLDRASYGYTF.

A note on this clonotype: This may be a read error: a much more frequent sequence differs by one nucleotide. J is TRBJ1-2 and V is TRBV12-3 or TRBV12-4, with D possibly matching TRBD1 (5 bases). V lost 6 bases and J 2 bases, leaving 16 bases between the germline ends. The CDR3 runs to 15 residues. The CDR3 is CASRPSEGPNYGYTF. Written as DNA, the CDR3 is TGTGCCAGCAGGCCCTCCGAGGGGCCCAACTATGGCTACACCTTC.

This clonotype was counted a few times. DNA of the CDR3: TGTGCCAGCAGCCGGGACTTCGCCTTTCAAGAGACCCAGTACTTC. Its translation: CASSRDFAFQETQYF. The chain recombines TRBV7-2 with TRBJ2-5, with D possibly TRBD2 on 6 matching bases. The germline V gene encodes CDR1 SGHTA and CDR2 FQGNSA. The CDR3 runs to 15 residues. V lost 5 bases to trimming and J lost 2 bases, with 15 bases between them.

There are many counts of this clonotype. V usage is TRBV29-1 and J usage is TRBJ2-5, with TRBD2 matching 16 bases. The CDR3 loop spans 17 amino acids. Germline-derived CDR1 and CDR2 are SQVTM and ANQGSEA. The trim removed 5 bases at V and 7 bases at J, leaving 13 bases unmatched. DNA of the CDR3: TGCAGCGTTCGAGGGACTAGCGGGAGGGCCAGCGTTGGGACCCAGTACTTC. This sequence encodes CSVRGTSGRASVGTQYF.

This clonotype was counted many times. In nucleotides, the CDR3 is TGTGCCAGCAGTTTAGGAGGGCACACTGAAGCTTTCTTT. This codes for CASSLGGHTEAFF. The chain has TRBV12-3 or TRBV12-4 and TRBJ1-1; no firm D call. The ends were cut back, 1 base at V and 3 bases at J, with 6 bases in the middle. The CDR3 has 13 amino acids.

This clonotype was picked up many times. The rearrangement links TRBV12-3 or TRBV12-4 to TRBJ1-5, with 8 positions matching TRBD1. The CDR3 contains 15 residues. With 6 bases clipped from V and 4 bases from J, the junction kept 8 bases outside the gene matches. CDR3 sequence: CASRGQAFINQPQHF. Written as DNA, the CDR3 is TGTGCCAGCAGGGGACAGGCCTTTATTAATCAGCCCCAGCATTTT.

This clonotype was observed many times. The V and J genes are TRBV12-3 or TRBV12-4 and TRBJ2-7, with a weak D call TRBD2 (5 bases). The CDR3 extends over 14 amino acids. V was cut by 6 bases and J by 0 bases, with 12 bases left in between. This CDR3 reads CASRALGSSYEQYF. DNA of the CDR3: TGTGCCAGCAGGGCCCTAGGGAGCTCCTACGAGCAGTACTTC.

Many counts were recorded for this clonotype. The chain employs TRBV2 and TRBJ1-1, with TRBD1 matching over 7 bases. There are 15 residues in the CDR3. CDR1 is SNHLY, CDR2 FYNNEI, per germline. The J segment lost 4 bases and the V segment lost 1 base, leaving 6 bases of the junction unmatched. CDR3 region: CASSEETGTSTEAFF. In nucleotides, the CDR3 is TGTGCCAGCAGTGAAGAGACAGGGACCTCCACTGAAGCTTTCTTT.

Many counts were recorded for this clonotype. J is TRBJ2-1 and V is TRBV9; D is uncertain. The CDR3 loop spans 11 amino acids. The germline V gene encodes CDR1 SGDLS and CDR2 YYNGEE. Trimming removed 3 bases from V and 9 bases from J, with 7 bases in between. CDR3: CASSAAGEQFF. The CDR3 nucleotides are TGTGCCAGCAGCGCCGCAGGTGAGCAGTTCTTC.